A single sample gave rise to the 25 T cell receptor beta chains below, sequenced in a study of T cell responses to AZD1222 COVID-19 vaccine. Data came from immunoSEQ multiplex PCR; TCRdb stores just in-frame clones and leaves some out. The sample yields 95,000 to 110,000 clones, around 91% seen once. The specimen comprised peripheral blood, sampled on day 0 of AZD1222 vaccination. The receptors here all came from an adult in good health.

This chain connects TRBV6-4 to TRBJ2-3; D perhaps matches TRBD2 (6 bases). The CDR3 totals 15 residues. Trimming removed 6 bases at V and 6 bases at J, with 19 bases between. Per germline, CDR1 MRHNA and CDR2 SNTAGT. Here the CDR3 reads CASSLAGREWDTQYF. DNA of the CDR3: TGTGCCAGCAGCCTCGCGGGGCGGGAATGGGATACGCAGTATTTT.

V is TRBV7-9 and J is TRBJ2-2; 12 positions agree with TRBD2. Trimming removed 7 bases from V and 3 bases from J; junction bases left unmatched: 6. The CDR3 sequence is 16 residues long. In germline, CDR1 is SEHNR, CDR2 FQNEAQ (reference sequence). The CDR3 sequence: CASTSTSGSYTGELFF. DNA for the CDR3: TGTGCCAGCACCTCGACTAGCGGGAGTTACACCGGGGAGCTGTTTTTT.

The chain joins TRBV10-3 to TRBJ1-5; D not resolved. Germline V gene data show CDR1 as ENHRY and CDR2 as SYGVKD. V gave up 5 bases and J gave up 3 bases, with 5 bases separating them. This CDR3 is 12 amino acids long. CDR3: CAISPSNQPQHF. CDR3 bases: TGTGCCATCAGTCCCTCCAATCAGCCCCAGCATTTT.

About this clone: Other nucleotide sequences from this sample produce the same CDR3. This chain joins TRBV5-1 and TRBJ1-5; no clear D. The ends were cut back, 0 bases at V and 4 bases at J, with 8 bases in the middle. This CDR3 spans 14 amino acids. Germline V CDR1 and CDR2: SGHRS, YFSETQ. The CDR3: CASSLGQANQPQHF. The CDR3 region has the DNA TGCGCCAGCAGCTTGGGGCAGGCGAATCAGCCCCAGCATTTT.

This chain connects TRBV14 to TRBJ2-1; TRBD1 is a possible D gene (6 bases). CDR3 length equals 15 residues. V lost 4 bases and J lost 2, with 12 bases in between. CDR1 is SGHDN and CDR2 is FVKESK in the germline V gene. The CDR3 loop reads CASSRAGTTYNEQFF. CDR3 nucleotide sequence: TGTGCCAGCAGCCGAGCAGGGACAACCTACAATGAGCAGTTCTTC.

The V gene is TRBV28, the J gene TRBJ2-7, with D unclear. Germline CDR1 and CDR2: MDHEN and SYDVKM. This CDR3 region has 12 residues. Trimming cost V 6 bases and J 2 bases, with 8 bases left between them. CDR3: CASSLYTYEQYF. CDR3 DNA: TGTGCCAGCAGCCTATATACCTACGAGCAGTACTTC.

CDR3 region: CASSLWETQYF. The CDR3, as DNA: TGTGCCAGCAGCTTGTGGGAGACCCAGTACTTC. The chain combines TRBV5-4 with TRBJ2-5; D is unclear. The CDR3 consists of 11 residues. Trimming took off 1 base at V and 5 bases at J, with 3 bases between the two ends. Germline lookup yields CDR1 SGHNT and CDR2 YYREEE (reference sequence).

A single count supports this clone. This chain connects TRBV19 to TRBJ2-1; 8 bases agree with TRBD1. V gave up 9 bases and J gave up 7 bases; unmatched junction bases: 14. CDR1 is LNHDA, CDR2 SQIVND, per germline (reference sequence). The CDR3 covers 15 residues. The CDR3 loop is CASRQTGTGFNEQFF. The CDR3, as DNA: TGTGCCAGCCGCCAGACCGGGACAGGCTTTAATGAGCAGTTCTTC. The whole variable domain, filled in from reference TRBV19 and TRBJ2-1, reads DGGITQSPKYLFRKEGQNVTLSCEQNLNHDAMYWYRQDPGQGLRLIYYSQIVNDFQKGDIAEGYSVSREKKESFPLTVTSAQKNPTAFYLCASRQTGTGFNEQFFGPGTRLTVL.

The CDR3, as DNA: TGTGCCAGTACCATGGGGACAGGGGTTTCCAATGAGCAGTTCTTC. Amino acids: CASTMGTGVSNEQFF. The rearrangement links TRBV19 to TRBJ2-1; TRBD1 matches at 10 bases. Germline V gene sequence: CDR1 LNHDA, CDR2 SQIVND (reference sequence). V lost 7 bases and J lost 6; bases outside the gene matches: 9. The CDR3 has 15 amino acids.

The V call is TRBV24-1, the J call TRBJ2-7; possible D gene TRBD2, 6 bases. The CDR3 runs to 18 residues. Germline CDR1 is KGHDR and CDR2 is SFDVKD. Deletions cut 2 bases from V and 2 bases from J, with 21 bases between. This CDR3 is CATSDSGGTAYGTYEQYF. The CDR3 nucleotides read TGTGCCACCAGTGATTCTGGAGGGACCGCATACGGGACCTACGAGCAGTACTTC.

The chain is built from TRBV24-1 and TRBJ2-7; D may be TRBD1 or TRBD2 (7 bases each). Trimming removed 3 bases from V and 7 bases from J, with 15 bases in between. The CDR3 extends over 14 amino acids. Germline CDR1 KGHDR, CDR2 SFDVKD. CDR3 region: CATSDTGTAGEQYF. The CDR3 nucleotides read TGTGCCACCAGTGATACTGGGACAGCGGGAGAGCAGTACTTC.

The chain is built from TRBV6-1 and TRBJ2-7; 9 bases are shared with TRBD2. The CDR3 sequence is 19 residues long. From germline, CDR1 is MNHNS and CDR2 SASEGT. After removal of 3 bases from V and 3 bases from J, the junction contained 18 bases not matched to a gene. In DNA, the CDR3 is TGTGCCAGCAGTGAGAGCGGGAGGCCGCCGTATGCTGTCTTCTACGAGCAGTACTTC. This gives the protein CASSESGRPPYAVFYEQYF.

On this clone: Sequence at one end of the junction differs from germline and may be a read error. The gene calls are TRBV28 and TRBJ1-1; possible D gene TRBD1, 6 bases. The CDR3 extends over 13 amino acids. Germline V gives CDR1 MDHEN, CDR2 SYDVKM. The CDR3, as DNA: TGTGCCAGCAGTTCTATTCCCAGGGACATCCAACCCTTT. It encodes CASSSIPRDIQPF.

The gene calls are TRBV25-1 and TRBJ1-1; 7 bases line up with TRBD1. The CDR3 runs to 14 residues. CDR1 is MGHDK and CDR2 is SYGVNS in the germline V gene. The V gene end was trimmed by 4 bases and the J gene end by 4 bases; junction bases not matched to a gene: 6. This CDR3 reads CASSGQGGGTEAFF. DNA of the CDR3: TGTGCCAGCAGTGGACAGGGAGGAGGCACTGAAGCTTTCTTT.

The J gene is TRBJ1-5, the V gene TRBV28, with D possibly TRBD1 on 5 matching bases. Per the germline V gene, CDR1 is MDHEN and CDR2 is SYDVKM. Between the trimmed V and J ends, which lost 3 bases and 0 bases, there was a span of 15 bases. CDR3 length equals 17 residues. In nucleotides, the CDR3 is TGTGCCAGCAGTTTGGCAGGGATTGGGTATAGCAATCAGCCCCAGCATTTT. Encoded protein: CASSLAGIGYSNQPQHF.

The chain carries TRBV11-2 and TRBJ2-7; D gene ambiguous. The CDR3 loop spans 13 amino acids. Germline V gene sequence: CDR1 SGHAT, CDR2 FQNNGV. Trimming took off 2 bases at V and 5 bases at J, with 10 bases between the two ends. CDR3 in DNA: TGTGCCAGCAGCTTATTAATTGGAAACGAGCAGTACTTC. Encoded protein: CASSLLIGNEQYF.

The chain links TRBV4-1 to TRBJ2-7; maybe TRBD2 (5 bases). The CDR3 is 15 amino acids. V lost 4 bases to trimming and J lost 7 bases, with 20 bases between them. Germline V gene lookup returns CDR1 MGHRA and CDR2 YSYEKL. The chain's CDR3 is CASSPALGYRTEQYF. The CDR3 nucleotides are TGCGCCAGCAGCCCCGCACTAGGATATCGGACTGAGCAGTACTTC.

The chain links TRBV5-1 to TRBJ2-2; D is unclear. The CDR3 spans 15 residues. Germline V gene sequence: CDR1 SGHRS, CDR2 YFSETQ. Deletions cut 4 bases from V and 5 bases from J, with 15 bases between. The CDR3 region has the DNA TGCGCCAGCAGCGATCAGGACCCTGGGACCGGGGAGCTGTTTTTT. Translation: CASSDQDPGTGELFF. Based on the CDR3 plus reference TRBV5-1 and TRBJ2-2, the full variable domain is KAGVTQTPRYLIKTRGQQVTLSCSPISGHRSVSWYQQTPGQGLQFLFEYFSETQRNKGNFPGRFSGRQFSNSRSEMNVSTLELGDSALYLCASSDQDPGTGELFFGEGSRLTVL.

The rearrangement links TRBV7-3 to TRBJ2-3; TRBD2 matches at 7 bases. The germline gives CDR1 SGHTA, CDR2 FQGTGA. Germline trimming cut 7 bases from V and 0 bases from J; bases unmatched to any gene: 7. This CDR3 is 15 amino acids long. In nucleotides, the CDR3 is TGTGCCAGCACTCCGGGGGGTCTTAGCACAGATACGCAGTATTTT. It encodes CASTPGGLSTDTQYF.

In DNA, the CDR3 is TGTGCCAGCAGTGAAGCGGACAGGGATGTTTATGGCTACACCTTC. This translates into CASSEADRDVYGYTF. This chain connects TRBV6-1 to TRBJ1-2; 8 nucleotides line up with TRBD1. Trimming at V came to 0 bases and at J to 5 bases, leaving 5 bases not matched to a gene. Germline CDR1 reads MNHNS; CDR2 reads SASEGT. The CDR3 totals 15 residues.

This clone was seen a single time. The CDR3 loop reads CASIESGASGKTQYF. CDR3 coding DNA: TGTGCCAGCATTGAGTCGGGAGCCTCCGGGAAGACCCAGTACTTC. This chain joins TRBV28 and TRBJ2-5, with a tentative D call TRBD2 (6 bases). The V gene's germline CDR1 is MDHEN and CDR2 SYDVKM. Trimming cost V 7 bases and J 6 bases, with 21 bases left between them. The CDR3 spans 15 residues.

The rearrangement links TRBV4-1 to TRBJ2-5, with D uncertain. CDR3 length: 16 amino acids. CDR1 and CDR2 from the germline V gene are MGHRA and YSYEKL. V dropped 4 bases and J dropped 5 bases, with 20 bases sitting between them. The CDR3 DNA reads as TGCGCCAGCAGCCCGGTTGAATTGTCGGGTGCGGAGACCCAGTACTTC. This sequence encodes CASSPVELSGAETQYF.

CDR3: CASSVQGDTEAFF. Written as DNA, the CDR3 is TGTGCCAGCAGTGTCCAGGGTGACACTGAAGCTTTCTTT. This chain uses TRBV2 with TRBJ1-1; TRBD1 might be the D (5 bases). The CDR3 consists of 13 residues. Germline V gene data show CDR1 as SNHLY and CDR2 as FYNNEI. V was cut by 4 bases and J by 3 bases, with 9 bases left in between.

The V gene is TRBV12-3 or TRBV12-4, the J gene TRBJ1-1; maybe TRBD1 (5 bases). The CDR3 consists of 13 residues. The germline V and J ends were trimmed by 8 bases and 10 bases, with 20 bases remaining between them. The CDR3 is CASGDSPGLGAFF. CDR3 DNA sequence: TGTGCCAGCGGCGATAGTCCGGGACTTGGAGCTTTCTTT.

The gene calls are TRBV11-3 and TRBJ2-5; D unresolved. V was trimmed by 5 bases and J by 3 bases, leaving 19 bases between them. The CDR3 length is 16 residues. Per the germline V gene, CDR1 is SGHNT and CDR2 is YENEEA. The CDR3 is CASSPSSLAAKETQYF. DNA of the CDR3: TGTGCCAGCAGCCCTTCTTCGTTGGCGGCGAAAGAGACCCAGTACTTC. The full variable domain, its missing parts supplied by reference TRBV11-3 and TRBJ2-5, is EAGVVQSPRYKIIEKKQPVAFWCNPISGHNTLYWYLQNLGQGPELLIRYENEEAVDDSQLPKDRFSAERLKGVDSTLKIQPAELGDSAVYLCASSPSSLAAKETQYFGPGTRLLVL.